One sample yielded the 20 T cell receptor beta chains listed below, sequenced in a study of blood T cell repertoires in COVID-19. Clones were read by immunoSEQ multiplex PCR, and TCRdb kept only the in-frame ones, dropping some. The sample lists about 160,000 clones; 80% to 95% were seen once. Sequencing was carried out using peripheral blood. The receptor source for this set is a man under 40 with COVID-19, enrolled during active disease.

V gene TRBV3-1 (or the pseudogene TRBV3-2) combines with J gene TRBJ2-1, with 7 bases lining up with TRBD2. Trimming cost V 0 bases and J 3 bases; bases outside gene matches: 2. Germline CDR1 reads LGHDT; CDR2 reads YNNKEL (reference sequence). The CDR3 is 15 amino acids. The CDR3 reads CASSQESGGYNEQFF. CDR3 coding DNA: TGTGCCAGCAGCCAAGAATCGGGAGGCTACAATGAGCAGTTCTTC.

This chain joins TRBV5-5 and TRBJ1-5; 10 nucleotides match TRBD1. V lost 7 bases to trimming and J lost 14 bases; unmatched junction nucleotides: 9. This CDR3 has 12 residues. CDR1 SGHKS and CDR2 YYEKEE come from the germline V gene (reference sequence). In DNA, the CDR3 is TGTGCCAGCCGGGGGACAGGGGACCGGGAGCATTTT. Encoded protein: CASRGTGDREHF.

This chain joins TRBV30 and TRBJ2-2; weak D call: TRBD1 (6 bases). V was clipped by 1 base and J by 2 bases, with 14 bases between them. The V gene's germline CDR1 is GTSNPN and CDR2 SVGIG (reference sequence). CDR3 length: 16 residues. The CDR3, as DNA: TGTGCCTGGAGTGGGGTAGGGGGTACCAACACCGGGGAGCTGTTTTTT. Its protein is CAWSGVGGTNTGELFF.

This sequence joins TRBV19 and TRBJ1-1; D remains ambiguous. Germline lookup yields CDR1 LNHDA and CDR2 SQIVND (reference sequence). V lost 7 bases, J lost 1 base, and 22 bases lay in between. This CDR3 comprises 17 residues. The CDR3 coding sequence is TGTGCCAGTATAAAGAGGTGGGCAGACTATTCGAACACTGAAGCTTTCTTT. It translates to CASIKRWADYSNTEAFF.

This clone was picked up many times. Other nucleotide sequences in the sample specify the same CDR3. The rearrangement joins TRBV9 to TRBJ2-7; D remains ambiguous. Germline CDR1 and CDR2: SGDLS and YYNGEE. V dropped 3 bases and J dropped 4 bases, with 11 bases sitting between them. The CDR3 totals 13 residues. The CDR3 region has the DNA TGTGCCAGCAGCGACCGGAGTGGGTACGAGCAGTACTTC. This translates into CASSDRSGYEQYF.

This sequence joins TRBV7-9 and TRBJ2-1; 7 bases match TRBD1. The CDR3 loop spans 12 amino acids. The trim removed 6 bases at V and 15 bases at J, leaving 11 bases unmatched. CDR1 and CDR2 (germline): SEHNR, FQNEAQ (reference sequence). CDR3 sequence (DNA): TGTGCCAGCAGTCAGATTGACAGGGATCGGTTCTTC. Encoded protein: CASSQIDRDRFF.

The chain combines TRBV5-4 with TRBJ2-1; 14 nucleotides align to TRBD2. The CDR3 length is 16 residues. V dropped 3 bases and J dropped 7; count of bases not matched to a gene: 6. Germline loops: CDR1 SGHNT, CDR2 YYREEE (reference sequence). CDR3 residues: CASSWVRLAGGNEQFF. CDR3 coding DNA: TGTGCCAGCAGCTGGGTCCGACTAGCGGGGGGGAATGAGCAGTTCTTC.

V gene TRBV7-2 combines with J gene TRBJ2-1, with D possibly being TRBD1 (5 bases). V lost 0 bases and J 6 bases, leaving 12 bases between the germline ends. The V gene's germline CDR1 is SGHTA and CDR2 FQGNSA. CDR3 size: 15 residues. CDR3: CASSLAVSGFNEQFF. The CDR3 coding sequence is TGTGCCAGCAGCTTAGCCGTCTCAGGGTTCAATGAGCAGTTCTTC.

Here the CDR3 DNA reads TGCAGCGTTTATCCGGGACAGAACACTGAAGCTTTCTTT. Its translation is CSVYPGQNTEAFF. The rearrangement links TRBV29-1 to TRBJ1-1; TRBD1 is a possible D gene (6 bases). Germline loops: CDR1 SQVTM, CDR2 ANQGSEA. The V and J ends lost 5 bases and 1 base respectively, with 11 bases between them. There are 13 residues in the CDR3.

The count of this clone is one. The V call is TRBV5-1, the J call TRBJ2-3; a weak D match, TRBD2 (6 bases). Per germline, CDR1 SGHRS and CDR2 YFSETQ. V was trimmed by 0 bases and J by 2 bases, leaving 10 bases between them. The CDR3 consists of 15 residues. The chain's CDR3 is CASSLGTTTTDTQYF. For the CDR3, the DNA is TGCGCCAGCAGCTTGGGGACTACTACCACAGATACGCAGTATTTT.

The chain carries TRBV11-1 and TRBJ1-1; D might be TRBD1 (6 bases). The CDR3 totals 13 residues. The V end lost 7 bases, the J end lost 11 bases, and 20 bases lay between the germline ends. Germline V gene lookup returns CDR1 SGHAT and CDR2 FQDESV (reference sequence). The CDR3 region has the DNA TGTGCCAGCACCTTGTTCAGGGGAACAGAGGCTTTCTTT. Its translation: CASTLFRGTEAFF.

J is TRBJ2-1 and V is TRBV30; a weak D match, TRBD2 (5 bases). Germline CDR1 is GTSNPN and CDR2 is SVGIG (reference sequence). V gave up 0 bases and J gave up 12 bases, with 12 bases separating them. CDR3 length equals 12 residues. CDR3 bases: TGTGCCTGGAGTGTACTAGGGCTGGGGCAGTTCTTC. Encoded protein: CAWSVLGLGQFF.

This rearrangement joins TRBV10-3 to TRBJ1-6; unclear D gene. The length of the CDR3 is 12 residues. Germline values: CDR1 ENHRY, CDR2 SYGVKD. Trimming took off 7 bases at V and 7 bases at J, with 8 bases between the two ends. The CDR3 DNA reads as TGTGCCATCAATTCCGGGAATTCACCCCTCCACTTT. This sequence encodes CAINSGNSPLHF.

The chain is built from TRBV4-1 and TRBJ1-2; TRBD1 agrees at 9 bases. The CDR3 sequence is 16 residues long. CDR1 is MGHRA, CDR2 YSYEKL, per germline. The trim removed 0 bases at V and 4 bases at J, leaving 6 bases unmatched. CDR3 sequence: CASSQDGTGKFYGYTF. Written as DNA, the CDR3 is TGCGCCAGCAGCCAAGATGGGACAGGGAAGTTCTATGGCTACACCTTC.

The chain recombines TRBV5-4 with TRBJ2-1; 8 nucleotides line up with TRBD2. CDR1 is SGHNT, CDR2 YYREEE, per germline (reference sequence). With V trimmed by 6 bases and J by 5 bases, 10 bases remained unmatched. The CDR3 length is 15 residues. The CDR3 here is CASISDGGAHNEQFF. The CDR3 nucleotides are TGTGCCAGCATCTCGGACGGGGGGGCCCACAATGAGCAGTTCTTC.

The chain has TRBV5-4 and TRBJ2-7; D is unresolved. The CDR3 covers 14 residues. The V end lost 4 bases, the J end lost 3 bases, and 14 bases lay between the germline ends. Germline CDR1 is SGHNT and CDR2 is YYREEE (reference sequence). CDR3 protein: CASSATLFLYEQYF. CDR3 in DNA: TGTGCCAGCAGCGCGACTTTATTCCTCTACGAGCAGTACTTC.

In its sample, this clone was seen once. This chain uses TRBV19 with TRBJ1-3; the D gene is possibly TRBD1 (5 bases). Germline lookup yields CDR1 LNHDA and CDR2 SQIVND (reference sequence). Deletions cut 5 bases from V and 4 bases from J, with 18 bases between. This CDR3 comprises 16 residues. The CDR3 coding sequence is TGTGCCAGTAGTGTCATTCAGGGAATGGAAGGAAACACCATATATTTT. This sequence encodes CASSVIQGMEGNTIYF.

This chain links TRBV6-2 or TRBV6-3 with TRBJ2-5; D unresolved. V lost 4 bases and J lost 1, with 10 bases in between. Looked up from germline, CDR1 is MNHEY and CDR2 is SVGEGT. The CDR3 contains 14 residues. CDR3 protein: CASSLQLPQETQYF. The CDR3, as DNA: TGTGCCAGCAGTTTACAGTTACCCCAAGAGACCCAGTACTTC.

In its sample, this clone was seen once. The chain joins TRBV6-5 to TRBJ1-5, with D maybe TRBD1 (5 bases). V lost 8 bases to trimming and J lost 2 bases, with 10 bases between them. The CDR3 consists of 13 residues. CDR1 and CDR2 from the germline V gene are MNHEY and SVGAGI. In DNA form, the CDR3 reads TGTGCCAGCCTAGAGACAGGCAATCAGCCCCAGCATTTT. It is translated as CASLETGNQPQHF.

The rearrangement uses TRBV3-1 (or the pseudogene TRBV3-2) and TRBJ1-2; D is unresolved. With 2 bases removed from V and 1 base from J, the gap between germline ends came to 8 bases. The CDR3 has 14 residues. The germline CDR1 and CDR2 sequences are LGHDT and YNNKEL (reference sequence). The CDR3 sequence: CASSQFRSNYGYTF. The CDR3, as DNA: TGTGCCAGCAGCCAATTCCGGAGTAACTATGGCTACACCTTC.